This TCR beta chain appears in the sequencing data of a study of blood T cell repertoires in COVID-19. In the authors' methods: Reference gene primer amplification gave estimated nucleated cell counts. Profiled with immunoSEQ multiplex PCR; TCRdb holds only in-frame clones, not every one. That table gives V, J and clone size, and the DNA gave D and trimming. The table records about 120,000 clones, around 76% of them present only once. The CDR3 totals 17 residues. The clonotype was recovered from a man between 65 and 85 years old with acute or convalescent COVID-19. Sequencing used peripheral blood. The gene calls are TRBV21-1 and TRBJ2-3; the DNA was not used to check the table's D call, TRBD2. TRBV21-1 constitutes a pseudogene. In DNA, the CDR3 is TGTGCCAGCAGCCTCAAGTTGGTGTCGGGGAGCACAGATACGCAGTATTTT. Translation: CASSLKLVSGSTDTQYF.